This T cell receptor beta chain was captured by sequencing in a study of shared clonotypes between healthy human individuals (dated by TCRdb to 2019 to 2021). For the study in its entirety: A few men and a couple of women, aged 18 to 49 years, made up the cohort. Leukapheresis yielded between about 0.9 and 8.9 billion PBMCs per donor. Different laboratories and diverse techniques were used to prepare libraries and sequence TCR repertoires, to increase sequencing depth and limit assay-specific biases. The study deeply sequenced blood TCR repertoires of about 5 healthy adults to estimate repertoire size and the extent of clonotype sharing between individuals. For each donor, CD4 naive and CD4 memory were each given three plates, CD8 naive was given two plates, and CD8 memory was given one plate.

The donors were healthy, HIV-negative adults with no recently reported acute infections or vaccinations. Every donor was a Caucasian adult living in Nashville, Tennessee, USA. CD4+ T cells were enriched through magnetic negative selection, after which naive cells were positively selected on CD45RA and the remaining negative fraction served as the memory subset. Blood was obtained by leukapheresis, after which PBMCs were separated by Ficoll-Histopaque density gradient centrifugation and cryopreserved in liquid nitrogen vapor phase. Purity and quantity of every magnetically sorted T cell population were checked by analytical flow cytometry. From each sorted fraction, genomic DNA was isolated and quantified by UV absorbance on a Nanodrop 2000c. Paper-wide results and their limitations: Compared with non-shared clonotypes, clonotypes shared by all four sorted-subset donors had higher generation probabilities. Pairwise subsampling led to the expectation that sequencing depth would affect the degree of clonotype sharing among donors. About 5% of naive CD4, 3.5% of naive CD8, approximately 2% of memory CD4, and 0.4% of memory CD8 clonotypes were shared across a few donors. The small number of donors limited the genetic and exposure-history diversity represented. Larger estimated clonotype richness was generally found for naive subsets than for memory subsets. Sampling was restricted to blood, and TCR repertoires in tissues likely differ from the TCR repertoires found in blood. Rarefaction of sorted-subset datasets indicated incomplete sequencing despite the large sequencing depth.

In the case of this clone: Its antigen is currently not known. Base-call qualities are not available, and no considerably larger clone is one nucleotide away.

For this chain, trimming is 8 bases at the V end and 2 bases at the J end, and the number of junction bases without a gene match is 2. CDR1 and CDR2 are drawn from the germline V gene: SNHLY, FYNNEI. From cysteine to phenylalanine, the CDR3 is 12 amino acids long. Just the 36-base CDR3 DNA is kept, in frame starting at base 1. TCR CDR3 regions were amplified from genomic DNA by multiplex PCR using the deep immunoSEQ assay. Genomic DNA extracted from each cell subset was distributed evenly over all wells of several immunoSEQ 96-well plates, and each plate served as one replicate. For sorted subsets, 200 to 250 ng genomic DNA, equal to tens of thousands of T cell genomes, was loaded into each replicate PCR. Purified libraries were quantified with a Qubit 3.0 fluorometer, sized on a Bioanalyzer 2100, and re-quantified with the KAPA Library Quantification kit. Every immunoSEQ 96-well plate was sequenced on a dedicated single-read 150-cycle Illumina NextSeq 550 flow cell. From the authors' description of their analysis: Because the immunoSEQ output held only junctional sequences and lacked quality scores, the filtering could not match the filtering applied to full-length reads. Sequences were annotated with PyIR, a Python wrapper for IgBLAST v1.9, using IMGT germline references to assign V/J genes and CDR3. Reads were removed for weak V/J assignments (E-value above 1e-6), missing CDR3, stop codons, out-of-frame junctions, or ambiguous translated residues. V3J clonotypes were defined as sequences sharing an identical inferred V gene, J gene, and CDR3 amino acid sequence. Percentage overlap between repertoires was calculated by dividing the number of shared unique clonotypes by the size of the smaller repertoire. Richness of each repertoire was evaluated using RTK rarefaction, the Chao1 estimator, and Recon v2.1 estimates of unobserved clonotypes. Generation probabilities for all TCRbeta clonotypes obtained by the gDNA method from a handful of donors were computed using OLGA. This immuneACCESS table, as held by TCRdb, lists in-frame sequences with V and J called but not all clones. Of the missing ones, under half trace to an unresolved V gene in checked studies; the others have no known cause. That table is the source of V, J and clone size, and D and trimming were worked out from the DNA. The sample includes fewer than 1.4 million clones, with around 78% observed a single time. Together, the top ten hold more than 0.55% of the sample.

The sequence links TRBV2 to TRBJ2-7, and 8 junction bases match TRBD2. The sequence was obtained from a man aged 18 to 29 in good health. Some clones in this sample may be carry-over from other donors' samples. The sample comprised memory CD4+ T cells from PBMCs. In the paper's terms, the cell subset or site label means: CD45RA-negative fraction. The DNA sequence is TGTGCCAGCCGGGAGGGTCCCTACGAGCAGTACTTC. Translated, it gives CASREGPYEQYF.